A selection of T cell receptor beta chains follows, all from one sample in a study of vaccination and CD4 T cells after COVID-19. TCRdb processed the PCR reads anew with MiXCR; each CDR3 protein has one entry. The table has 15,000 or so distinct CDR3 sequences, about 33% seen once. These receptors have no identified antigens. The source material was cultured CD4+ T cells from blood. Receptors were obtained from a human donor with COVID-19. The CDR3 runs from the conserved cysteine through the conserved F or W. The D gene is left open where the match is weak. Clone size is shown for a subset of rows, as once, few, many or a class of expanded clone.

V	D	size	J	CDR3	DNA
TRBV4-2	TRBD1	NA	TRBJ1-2	CASSPGGGGAFYGYTF	TGTGCCAGCAGCCCGGGGGGAGGGGGCGCTTTCTATGGCTACACCTTC
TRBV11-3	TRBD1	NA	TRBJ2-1	CASSLAPGQAYNEQFF	TGTGCCAGCAGCTTAGCCCCGGGACAGGCCTACAATGAGCAGTTCTTC
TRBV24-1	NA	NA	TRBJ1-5	CATSSSGAQPQHF	TGTGCCACCTCATCGTCGGGGGCTCAGCCCCAGCATTTT
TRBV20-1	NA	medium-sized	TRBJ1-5	CSASLRGGNQPQHF	TGCAGTGCTAGTCTCAGGGGCGGCAATCAGCCCCAGCATTTT
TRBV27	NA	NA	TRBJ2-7	CASRSDGTYEQYF	TGTGCCAGCAGATCGGACGGTACCTACGAGCAGTACTTC
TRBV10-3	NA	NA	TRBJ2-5	CAISESSGRETQYF	TGTGCCATCAGTGAGTCGAGTGGGAGGGAGACCCAGTACTTC
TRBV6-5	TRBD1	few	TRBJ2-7	CASSYGQGAYEQYF	TGTGCCAGCAGTTACGGGCAGGGGGCCTACGAGCAGTACTTC
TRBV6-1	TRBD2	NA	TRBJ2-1	CASSHRGTSGLGEQFF	TGTGCCAGCAGTCACCGCGGGACTAGCGGCCTTGGGGAGCAGTTCTTC
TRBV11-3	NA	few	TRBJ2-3	CASSLGGADTQYF	TGTGCCAGCAGCTTAGGGGGAGCGGATACGCAGTATTTT
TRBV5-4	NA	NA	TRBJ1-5	CAYGRGRGNQPQHF	TGTGCCTATGGGCGGGGCCGGGGCAATCAGCCCCAGCATTTT
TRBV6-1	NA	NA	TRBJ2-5	CASGDGGMRETQYF	TGTGCCAGCGGAGACGGGGGCATGAGGGAGACCCAGTACTTC
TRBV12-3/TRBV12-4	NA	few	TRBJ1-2	CASSSLGDGYTF	TGTGCCAGCAGTTCCTTGGGAGATGGCTACACCTTC
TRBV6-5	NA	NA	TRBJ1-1	CASSYVGAGNTEAFF	TGTGCCAGCAGTTACGTTGGGGCCGGGAACACTGAAGCTTTCTTT
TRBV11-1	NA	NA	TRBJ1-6	CASSFIPIHRANNSPLHF	TGTGCCAGCAGCTTTATCCCCATCCACAGGGCCAATAATTCACCCCTCCACTTT
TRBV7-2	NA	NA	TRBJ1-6	CASSQIRHQGSPLHF	TGTGCCAGCAGCCAAATACGACATCAGGGTTCACCCCTCCACTTT
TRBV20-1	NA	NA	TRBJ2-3	CSAKIWASTDTQYF	TGCAGTGCAAAGATCTGGGCTAGCACAGATACGCAGTATTTT
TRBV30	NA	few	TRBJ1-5	CAWSVPEQPQHF	TGTGCCTGGAGTGTACCGGAACAGCCCCAGCATTTT
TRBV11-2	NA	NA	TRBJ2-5	CASSVREPSRAQYF	TGTGCCAGCAGCGTCAGGGAACCCTCCAGGGCCCAGTACTTC
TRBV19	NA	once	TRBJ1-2	CASSIAARKGYGYTF	TGTGCCAGTAGTATAGCGGCCAGGAAGGGGTATGGCTACACCTTC
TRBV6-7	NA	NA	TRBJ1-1	CASKGWTDLLNTEAFF	TGTGCCAGCAAGGGATGGACAGACCTATTGAACACTGAAGCTTTCTTT
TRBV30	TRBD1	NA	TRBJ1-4	CAWSGDSDFGKLFF	TGTGCCTGGAGTGGGGACAGTGATTTTGGGAAACTGTTTTTT
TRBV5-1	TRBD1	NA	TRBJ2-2	CASTRDRSNTGELFF	TGCGCCAGCACCAGGGACAGATCGAACACCGGGGAGCTGTTTTTT
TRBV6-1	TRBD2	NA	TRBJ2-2	CANRRTPGLGNTGELFF	TGTGCCAACAGAAGGACCCCGGGACTAGGGAACACCGGGGAGCTGTTTTTT
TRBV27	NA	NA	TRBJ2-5	CASSGGGAGETQYF	TGTGCCAGCAGTGGGGGGGGCGCGGGAGAGACCCAGTACTTC
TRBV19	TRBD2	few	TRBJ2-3	CASSIVGRGSTDTQYF	TGTGCCAGTAGTATAGTGGGGCGGGGGAGCACAGATACGCAGTATTTT
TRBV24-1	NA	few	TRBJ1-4	CATSDSGRDGKLFF	TGTGCCACCAGTGATTCAGGGAGGGATGGAAAACTGTTTTTT
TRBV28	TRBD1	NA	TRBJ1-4	CASSFPGQGREKPFF	TGTGCCAGCAGTTTCCCCGGACAGGGGAGAGAAAAACCGTTTTTT
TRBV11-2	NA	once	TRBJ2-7	CASSLAYTPREQYF	TGTGCCAGCAGCTTAGCCTACACCCCTCGGGAGCAGTACTTC
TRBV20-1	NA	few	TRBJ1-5	CSAPVDSDQPQHF	TGCAGTGCCCCCGTGGACAGTGATCAGCCCCAGCATTTT
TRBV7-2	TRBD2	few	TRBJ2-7	CASSPSLAGGSYEQYF	TGTGCCAGCAGCCCCTCGCTCGCGGGGGGGTCCTACGAGCAGTACTTC
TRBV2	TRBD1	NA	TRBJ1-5	CASSAGTVNQPQHF	TGTGCCAGCAGTGCAGGGACAGTTAATCAGCCCCAGCATTTT
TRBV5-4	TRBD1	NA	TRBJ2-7	CASSWTGSSYEQYF	TGTGCCAGCAGCTGGACAGGTAGCTCCTACGAGCAGTACTTC
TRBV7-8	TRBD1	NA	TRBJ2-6	CASSLGRDRASGANVLTF	TGTGCCAGCAGCTTAGGTAGGGACAGAGCGTCTGGGGCCAACGTCCTGACTTTC
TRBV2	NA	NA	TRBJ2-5	CASSDIRGGETQYF	TGTGCCAGCAGCGACATCCGAGGGGGAGAGACCCAGTACTTC
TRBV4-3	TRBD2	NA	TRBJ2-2	CASSLGSGGAAGELFF	TGCGCCAGCAGCCTAGGAAGCGGGGGGGCCGCCGGGGAGCTGTTTTTT
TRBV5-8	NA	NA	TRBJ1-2	CASSLDQGYNYGYTF	TGTGCCAGCAGCTTGGACCAGGGATATAACTATGGCTACACCTTC
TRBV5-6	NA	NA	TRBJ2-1	CASSPIQGSYNEQFF	TGTGCCAGCAGCCCCATACAGGGCTCCTACAATGAGCAGTTCTTC
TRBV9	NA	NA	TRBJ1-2	CASSVVPGPYGYTF	TGTGCCAGCAGCGTAGTCCCCGGGCCCTATGGCTACACCTTC
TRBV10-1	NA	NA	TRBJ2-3	CASSSARGGSDTQYF	TGCGCCAGCTCGTCCGCCCGGGGAGGTTCCGATACGCAGTATTTT
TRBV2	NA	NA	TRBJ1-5	CASSERLGSNQPQHF	TGTGCCAGCAGTGAAAGGCTTGGTAGCAATCAGCCCCAGCATTTT
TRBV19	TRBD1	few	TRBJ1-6	CASRDRGGSPLHF	TGTGCCTCCAGAGACAGGGGTGGCTCACCCCTCCACTTT
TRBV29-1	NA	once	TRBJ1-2	CSVTTRSRGGYGYTF	TGCAGCGTTACGACGAGGTCAAGGGGTGGCTATGGCTACACCTTC
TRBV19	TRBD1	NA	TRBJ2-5	CASSSRDRGRETQYF	TGTGCCAGTAGTTCCCGGGACAGGGGGCGTGAGACCCAGTACTTC
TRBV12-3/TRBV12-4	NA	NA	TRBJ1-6	CASSFAQSSYNSPLHF	TGTGCCAGCAGTTTTGCACAGAGCTCCTATAATTCACCCCTCCACTTT
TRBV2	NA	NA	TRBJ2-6	CASNSGANVLTF	TGTGCCAGCAATTCCGGGGCCAACGTCCTGACTTTC
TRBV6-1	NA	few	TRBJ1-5	CASRGGGRNQPQHF	TGTGCCAGCAGAGGGGGGGGGCGCAATCAGCCCCAGCATTTT
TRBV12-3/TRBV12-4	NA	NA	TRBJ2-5	CASVKGVRDTQYF	TGTGCCAGCGTTAAGGGCGTAAGAGATACCCAGTACTTC
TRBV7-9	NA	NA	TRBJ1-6	CASSFSHPDSPLHF	TGTGCCAGCAGCTTTAGTCACCCGGATTCACCCCTCCACTTT
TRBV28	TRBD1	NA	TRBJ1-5	CASTSGQGTYSNQPQHF	TGTGCCAGCACTAGCGGACAGGGGACATATAGCAATCAGCCCCAGCATTTT
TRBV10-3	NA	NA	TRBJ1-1	CAISTRQEKNTEAFF	TGTGCCATCAGCACAAGACAGGAGAAGAACACTGAAGCTTTCTTT
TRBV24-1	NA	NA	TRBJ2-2	CATSDQGSTGELFF	TGTGCCACCAGTGATCAGGGTTCTACCGGGGAGCTGTTTTTT
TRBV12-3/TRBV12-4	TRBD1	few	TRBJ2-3	CASSSGTGRTQYF	TGTGCCAGCAGTTCCGGGACAGGGCGTACGCAGTATTTT
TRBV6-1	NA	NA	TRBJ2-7	CASSQISYEQYF	TGTGCCAGCAGCCAAATATCCTACGAGCAGTACTTC
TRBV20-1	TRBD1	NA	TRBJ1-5	CSATRDSGNQPQHF	TGCAGTGCTACCAGGGACAGCGGCAATCAGCCCCAGCATTTT